This T cell receptor (beta chain) was sequenced during a study of T cell responses to AZD1222 COVID-19 vaccine. Turning to the study itself: Second doses were pooled across both intervals (about 4 or about 12 weeks).

In the case of this clone: Its target is unknown.

V lost 0 bases and J 12 bases, leaving 12 bases between the germline ends. The CDR3 length is 13 residues. CDR1 and CDR2 from the germline V gene are GTSNPN and SVGIG (reference sequence). Findings and caveats of the study: A rise in Spike-specific TCR breadth and depth followed two AZD1222 doses. Donors were largely white British and mainly female; clonal diversity was possibly underestimated.

Sequencing was performed with immunoSEQ multiplex PCR; in TCRdb, only in-frame clones are kept and a portion is missing. The table lists about 100,000 clones, 88% of them singletons, with about 2% in the top ten. J is TRBJ2-6 and V is TRBV30; a possible D gene is TRBD1 (5 bases). The input for sequencing was peripheral blood, taken on day 0 of AZD1222 vaccination. This receptor was identified in an adult in good health. The DNA of the CDR3 is TGTGCCTGGAGTGTGGATCAGGGAAGCGTCCTGACTTTC. It encodes CAWSVDQGSVLTF.